The 30 T cell receptor beta chains below all came from one sample that was sequenced in a study of CD4 T cells in relation to SARS-CoV-2 and coronaviruses. Clones were read by immunoSEQ multiplex PCR, and TCRdb kept only the in-frame ones, dropping some. The sample lists roughly 21,000 clones, more than 75% occurring once. Before the COVID-19 pandemic, during about 2011-2019, CD4+ T cells were taken from unexposed donors. After roughly 9 days of culture, CD4+ T cells were isolated. No antigen has been identified for these receptors. Sequencing used CD4+ T cells from PBMCs, cultured in vitro. Receptor source: a human donor in good health.

The chain links TRBV6-2 or TRBV6-3 to TRBJ2-2; possibly TRBD1 for D (6 bases). Germline assignment: CDR1 MNHEY and CDR2 SVGEGT. The CDR3 contains 14 residues. Trimming removed 5 bases from V and 7 bases from J, with 14 bases in between. Written as DNA, the CDR3 is TGTGCCAGCAGTCAACGGACAGAAGGCGGGGAGCTGTTTTTT. It yields the protein CASSQRTEGGELFF.

The gene calls are TRBV7-2 and TRBJ2-7, with D perhaps TRBD2 (6 bases). CDR3 length: 16 amino acids. Germline CDR1 reads SGHTA; CDR2 reads FQGNSA. With 7 bases removed from V and 0 bases from J, the gap between germline ends came to 19 bases. CDR3: CASTPGGGMSSYEQYF. CDR3 nucleotides: TGTGCCAGCACCCCGGGTGGGGGGATGAGCTCCTACGAGCAGTACTTC.

J is TRBJ2-1 and V is TRBV7-3, with TRBD2 matching 8 bases. This CDR3 is built from 17 residues. Looked up from germline, CDR1 is SGHTA and CDR2 is FQGTGA. J was trimmed by 6 bases and V by 1 base; bases with no gene match: 11. The chain's CDR3 is CASSLKSDGRAGNEQFF. As DNA, the CDR3 is TGTGCCAGCAGCTTAAAATCGGACGGGAGGGCGGGCAATGAGCAGTTCTTC.

The CDR3: CASSGSWENYGYTF. DNA for the CDR3: TGTGCCAGCAGCGGTAGTTGGGAAAACTATGGCTACACCTTC. The chain uses TRBV9 and TRBJ1-2; D is unclear. Trimming shortened V by 3 bases and J by 2 bases, and 11 bases separated the two germline ends. There are 14 residues in the CDR3. Germline CDR1 is SGDLS and CDR2 is YYNGEE.

Only a few counts were recorded for this clone. This chain uses TRBV10-2 with TRBJ2-7; D is uncertain. The germline V and J ends were trimmed by 2 bases and 0 bases, with 11 bases remaining between them. Germline V gene data show CDR1 as WSHSY and CDR2 as SAAADI. The CDR3 is 15 amino acids. CDR3 residues: CASSEVGRSSYEQYF. The CDR3 DNA reads TGCGCCAGCAGTGAGGTCGGCAGGAGCTCCTACGAGCAGTACTTC.

The chain carries TRBV7-2 and TRBJ1-3; no reliable D call. Germline CDR1 is SGHTA and CDR2 is FQGNSA. This CDR3 is built from 16 residues. V shed 2 bases and J shed 0 bases, with 11 bases lying between them. CDR3 region: CASSLYPSHSGNTIYF. Written as DNA, the CDR3 is TGTGCCAGCAGCTTATATCCCAGCCACTCTGGAAACACCATATATTTT.

The V gene is TRBV30, the J gene TRBJ2-3; tentative D call: TRBD1 (5 bases). Deletions cut 3 bases from V and 0 bases from J, with 10 bases between. The CDR3 has 14 amino acids. The germline gives CDR1 GTSNPN, CDR2 SVGIG (reference sequence). The DNA for the CDR3 is TGTGCCTGGAGGCCAGGGCGGAGCACAGATACGCAGTATTTT. Translating it yields CAWRPGRSTDTQYF.

The V call is TRBV6-5, the J call TRBJ2-6, with no clear D. Germline V gene sequence: CDR1 MNHEY, CDR2 SVGAGI. Trimming cost V 2 bases and J 0 bases, with 5 bases left between them. This CDR3 is 15 amino acids long. The CDR3 loop reads CASSYNPSGANVLTF. The CDR3, as DNA: TGTGCCAGCAGTTACAACCCCTCTGGGGCCAACGTCCTGACTTTC.

The V and J genes are TRBV5-1 and TRBJ1-2; D may be TRBD1 (5 bases). V lost 2 bases, J lost 8 bases, and 13 bases lay in between. CDR3 length: 13 amino acids. Germline V gives CDR1 SGHRS, CDR2 YFSETQ. The CDR3: CASSFGVREGYTF. As DNA, the CDR3 is TGCGCCAGCAGCTTTGGCGTCAGGGAAGGCTACACCTTC.

This clone was picked up a small number of times. The chain joins TRBV12-3 or TRBV12-4 to TRBJ2-1; 8 positions agree with TRBD1. CDR3 length: 13 amino acids. V dropped 4 bases and J dropped 12; count of bases not matched to a gene: 8. The CDR3 DNA is TGTGCCAGCAGTTATGGGGCCGGGACAGGGCAGTTCTTC. The encoded protein is CASSYGAGTGQFF.

This clone has only a few counts. V is TRBV2 and J is TRBJ1-3, with 7 bases fitting TRBD1. The V segment lost 6 bases and the J segment 7 bases; nucleotides outside the gene matches: 15. Germline V gene data show CDR1 as SNHLY and CDR2 as FYNNEI. The CDR3 runs 16 residues. CDR3 sequence reads: CASSSQGGALGNTIYF. CDR3 DNA sequence: TGTGCCAGCAGCTCCCAGGGGGGGGCTTTAGGGAACACCATATATTTT.

V and J are TRBV7-2 and TRBJ1-3; D is unresolved. The CDR3 runs 14 residues. Per germline, CDR1 SGHTA and CDR2 FQGNSA. V dropped 8 bases and J dropped 0 bases, with 11 bases sitting between them. CDR3 sequence: CASADGISGNTIYF. The CDR3 bases are TGTGCCAGCGCCGATGGGATCTCTGGAAACACCATATATTTT.

The chain recombines TRBV9 with TRBJ2-3; 9 bases are shared with TRBD2. The CDR3 has 16 residues. V shed 5 bases and J 2 bases; nucleotides not matched to a gene: 9. Germline-derived CDR1 and CDR2 are SGDLS and YYNGEE. Written as DNA, the CDR3 is TGTGCCAGCAGTTCGACTAGCGGAATTTCCACAGATACGCAGTATTTT. It translates to CASSSTSGISTDTQYF. Full variable domain (rest looked up from reference TRBV9 and TRBJ2-3): DSGVTQTPKHLITATGQRVTLRCSPRSGDLSVYWYQQSLDQGLQFLIQYYNGEERAKGNILERFSAQQFPDLHSELNLSSLELGDSALYFCASSSTSGISTDTQYFGPGTRLTVL.

The chain carries TRBV27 and TRBJ2-1, with 14 bases matching TRBD2. This CDR3 is built from 15 residues. The trim removed 5 bases at V and 9 bases at J, leaving 6 bases unmatched. CDR1 is MNHEY and CDR2 is SMNVEV in the germline V gene (reference sequence). The CDR3, as DNA: TGTGCCAGCAGTGCGACTAGCGGGAGGGCCTCTGAGCAGTTCTTC. Translated, it gives CASSATSGRASEQFF.

V gene TRBV4-1 combines with J gene TRBJ2-5; tentatively, D is TRBD2 (5 bases). Deletions cut 0 bases from V and 0 bases from J, with 8 bases between. CDR3 length: 15 residues. Germline V gene data show CDR1 as MGHRA and CDR2 as YSYEKL. For the CDR3, the DNA is TGCGCCAGCAGCCAAGAACGGGGAAACCAAGAGACCCAGTACTTC. Its translation is CASSQERGNQETQYF.

The rearrangement joins TRBV7-9 to TRBJ2-3; no clear D gene. V dropped 5 bases and J dropped 8 bases, with 11 bases sitting between them. CDR1 is SEHNR and CDR2 is FQNEAQ in the germline V gene (reference sequence). CDR3 length: 12 amino acids. Here the CDR3 reads CASSGGSGTQYF. CDR3 coding DNA: TGTGCCAGCAGCGGCGGTTCTGGTACGCAGTATTTT. Drawing the rest from reference TRBV7-9 and TRBJ2-3, the complete variable domain is DTGVSQNPRHKITKRGQNVTFRCDPISEHNRLYWYRQTLGQGPEFLTYFQNEAQLEKSRLLSDRFSAERPKGSFSTLEIQRTEQGDSAMYLCASSGGSGTQYFGPGTRLTVL.

V and J are TRBV6-5 and TRBJ2-1, with D possibly matching TRBD2 (5 bases). Germline V gene sequence: CDR1 MNHEY, CDR2 SVGAGI. Trimming took off 8 bases at V and 0 bases at J, with 11 bases between the two ends. This CDR3 region has 14 residues. The DNA of the CDR3 is TGTGCCAGCGGGGAGCAGAGCTCCTACAATGAGCAGTTCTTC. It yields the protein CASGEQSSYNEQFF.

This chain connects TRBV27 to TRBJ2-2; tentatively, D is TRBD1 (6 bases). The CDR3 covers 16 residues. The V end was cut by 6 bases, the J end by 6 bases, with 20 bases between. CDR1 and CDR2 from the germline V gene are MNHEY and SMNVEV (reference sequence). The CDR3 here is CASRSPPDRPPGELFF. In DNA form, the CDR3 reads TGTGCCAGCAGATCCCCCCCCGACAGGCCCCCCGGGGAGCTGTTTTTT.

The chain couples TRBV11-3 to TRBJ2-2, with 9 bases lining up with TRBD1. Trimming cost V 4 bases and J 6 bases; bases outside gene matches: 12. Germline-derived CDR1 and CDR2 are SGHNT and YENEEA. The CDR3 totals 17 residues. CDR3 coding DNA: TGTGCCAGCAGCTCCATAATTGCGACAGGGGGGGCCGGGGAGCTGTTTTTT. Translation gives CASSSIIATGGAGELFF.

The rearrangement links TRBV7-3 to TRBJ1-2, with 7 bases fitting TRBD1. The CDR3 extends over 16 amino acids. V shed 4 bases, J shed 0 bases, and the junction held 8 bases outside the gene matches. Germline CDR1 is SGHTA and CDR2 is FQGTGA. CDR3: CASSSPHRGTNYGYTF. The CDR3, as DNA: TGTGCCAGCAGCTCCCCCCACAGGGGAACTAACTATGGCTACACCTTC.

This clone was observed a few times. The V and J genes are TRBV6-2 or TRBV6-3 and TRBJ1-5; 8 bases align to TRBD1. Germline loops: CDR1 MNHEY, CDR2 SVGEGT. The J segment lost 6 bases and the V segment lost 4 bases, leaving 2 bases of the junction unmatched. CDR3 length: 13 residues. DNA for the CDR3: TGTGCCAGCAGTTCGGACAGGGTTCAGCCCCAGCATTTT. Residues: CASSSDRVQPQHF.

This rearrangement joins TRBV6-2 or TRBV6-3 to TRBJ2-1; 13 bases are a match to TRBD2. The trim removed 5 bases at V and 7 bases at J, leaving 5 bases unmatched. CDR1 and CDR2 from the germline V gene are MNHEY and SVGEGT. The CDR3 consists of 15 residues. Here the CDR3 DNA reads TGTGCCAGCAGTACTAGCGGGGGGGAAAGTAATGAGCAGTTCTTC. This encodes CASSTSGGESNEQFF.

This clone occurred once. The gene calls are TRBV19 and TRBJ2-1; D possibly matches TRBD1 or TRBD2 (6 bases each). The V end lost 2 bases, the J end lost 4 bases, and 12 bases lay between the germline ends. The V gene's germline CDR1 is LNHDA and CDR2 SQIVND (reference sequence). The CDR3 covers 15 residues. The CDR3 DNA sequence: TGTGCCAGTAGTATAATGGGGGGCGTGTACAATGAGCAGTTCTTC. This gives the protein CASSIMGGVYNEQFF.

The J gene is TRBJ1-4, the V gene TRBV6-5; D remains ambiguous. There are 15 residues in the CDR3. Looked up from germline, CDR1 is MNHEY and CDR2 is SVGAGI. V was clipped by 7 bases and J by 9 bases, with 21 bases between them. CDR3 DNA sequence: TGTGCCAGCATAATAGGGCCCATCGGCGGCCAAAAACTGTTTTTT. It encodes CASIIGPIGGQKLFF.

The chain joins TRBV4-3 to TRBJ1-4; no clear D gene. This CDR3 comprises 14 residues. Trimming cost V 2 bases and J 4 bases, with 8 bases left between them. Germline values: CDR1 LGHNA, CDR2 YSLEER. The chain's CDR3 is CASSQMVGNEKLFF. CDR3 nucleotide sequence: TGCGCCAGCAGCCAAATGGTTGGTAATGAAAAACTGTTTTTT.

The chain is built from TRBV5-1 and TRBJ2-5; D perhaps matches TRBD1 (5 bases). Germline lookup yields CDR1 SGHRS and CDR2 YFSETQ. V lost 3 bases and J 4 bases, leaving 10 bases between the germline ends. This CDR3 has 13 amino acids. The CDR3 nucleotides read TGCGCCAGCAGCTCCGCCCAGGGAGAGACCCAGTACTTC. As protein: CASSSAQGETQYF. Complete variable domain (other parts from reference TRBV5-1 and TRBJ2-5): KAGVTQTPRYLIKTRGQQVTLSCSPISGHRSVSWYQQTPGQGLQFLFEYFSETQRNKGNFPGRFSGRQFSNSRSEMNVSTLELGDSALYLCASSSAQGETQYFGPGTRLLVL.

The V call is TRBV5-4, the J call TRBJ1-2; possibly TRBD1 for D (6 bases). Germline assignment: CDR1 SGHNT and CDR2 YYREEE (reference sequence). CDR3 length: 12 amino acids. V shed 3 bases and J shed 6 bases, with 9 bases lying between them. This CDR3 reads CASSYRVDGYTF. The CDR3 DNA reads as TGTGCCAGCAGCTACAGGGTTGATGGCTACACCTTC.

V usage is TRBV6-5 and J usage is TRBJ2-1; 10 bases match TRBD2. This CDR3 is 16 amino acids long. With V trimmed by 0 bases and J by 7 bases, 6 bases remained unmatched. From germline, CDR1 is MNHEY and CDR2 SVGAGI. The CDR3 DNA reads TGTGCCAGCAGTTACTCCCCTAGCGGGAGTTTTAATGAGCAGTTCTTC. Translation gives CASSYSPSGSFNEQFF.

V usage is TRBV5-1 and J usage is TRBJ2-3, with 11 nucleotides matching TRBD1. J was trimmed by 7 bases and V by 4 bases; bases with no gene match: 11. Germline CDR1 SGHRS, CDR2 YFSETQ. The CDR3 totals 16 residues. The CDR3 bases are TGCGCCAGCAGCCCAGGACAGGGGGCGCAGAGGTATACGCAGTATTTT. This gives the protein CASSPGQGAQRYTQYF.

The chain links TRBV2 to TRBJ2-2; possible D gene TRBD2, 5 bases. The V end lost 4 bases, the J end lost 8 bases, and 8 bases lay between the germline ends. The germline V gene encodes CDR1 SNHLY and CDR2 FYNNEI. The CDR3 sequence is 12 residues long. CDR3 DNA: TGTGCCAGCAGTGTGACTACTGGGGAGCTGTTTTTT. Translation gives CASSVTTGELFF.